The 14 T cell receptor beta chains below come from one sample, sequenced in a study of T cells in Graves' hyperthyroidism and ophthalmopathy. From RNA transcripts, TCR beta CDR3 regions were amplified. The study used the HTBI primer set for a first-round RT-PCR of the TCR CDR3. TCRdb processed the multiplex PCR reads anew with MiXCR; each CDR3 protein has one entry. Here the sample spans about 360,000 distinct CDR3 sequences, approximately 15% being singletons. The specimen was blood. The receptors derive from a man aged 25-40 years with Graves' hyperthyroidism that later progressed to Graves' ophthalmopathy.

This clonotype was found a few times. This chain joins TRBV14 and TRBJ2-5; 8 bases map to TRBD2. J gave up 1 base and V 5 bases, and 3 bases lay outside the gene matches. The CDR3 is made up of 14 amino acids. CDR1 is SGHDN, CDR2 FVKESK, per germline. Here the CDR3 reads CASSLLAVQETQYF. CDR3 bases: TGTGCCAGCAGCTTACTAGCGGTCCAAGAGACCCAGTACTTC. The variable domain in full, with the rest retrieved from reference TRBV14 and TRBJ2-5, is EAGVTQFPSHSVIEKGQTVTLRCDPISGHDNLYWYRRVMGKEIKFLLHFVKESKQDESGMPNNRFLAERTGGTYSTLKVQPAELEDSGVYFCASSLLAVQETQYFGPGTRLLVL.

At least ten counts were recorded for this clonotype. The chain is built from TRBV12-3 or TRBV12-4 and TRBJ2-3; 9 nucleotides align to TRBD2. The CDR3 covers 19 residues. The ends lost 7 bases at V and 4 bases at J; junction bases unmatched: 21. CDR3 sequence reads: CASTAGLTRLAAPADTQYF. The CDR3 DNA sequence: TGTGCCAGCACCGCGGGACTCACCAGACTAGCGGCTCCCGCAGATACGCAGTATTTT.

As to this clonotype: With a much larger clone just one base away, this may be a read error. The rearrangement links TRBV11-2 to TRBJ2-3; perhaps TRBD1 as D (5 bases). Germline V gene data show CDR1 as SGHAT and CDR2 as FQNNGV. CDR3 length equals 14 residues. CDR3 loop: CASSFLGQADTEYF. The CDR3 nucleotides read TGTGCCAGCAGCTTCCTGGGGCAAGCAGATACGGAGTATTTT. The full variable domain, its missing parts supplied by reference TRBV11-2 and TRBJ2-3, is EAGVAQSPRYKIIEKRQSVAFWCNPISGHATLYWYQQILGQGPKLLIQFQNNGVVDDSQLPKDRFSAERLKGVDSTLKIQPAKLEDSAVYLCASSFLGQADTEYFGPGTRLTVL.

This clonotype came up a few times. The chain combines TRBV20-1 with TRBJ1-5; D remains ambiguous. Deletions cut 1 base from V and 0 bases from J, with 19 bases between. This CDR3 has 18 amino acids. Germline CDR1 is DFQATT and CDR2 is SNEGSKA (reference sequence). CDR3 in amino acids: CSARGLTIREYSNQPQHF. CDR3 coding DNA: TGCAGTGCTAGAGGGTTGACAATAAGGGAGTATAGCAATCAGCCCCAGCATTTT.

The table lists this clonotype with a few counts. The chain recombines TRBV6-1 with TRBJ1-5, with 7 positions matching TRBD1. There are 19 residues in the CDR3. CDR1 and CDR2 from the germline V gene are MNHNS and SASEGT. The V segment lost 5 bases and the J segment 3 bases; nucleotides outside the gene matches: 19. The DNA for the CDR3 is TGTGCCAGCAGTCTTCTTGACAGGGTACACCCTTCCTTCAATCAGCCCCAGCATTTT. Protein product: CASSLLDRVHPSFNQPQHF.

This clonotype was observed many times. This chain uses TRBV12-3 or TRBV12-4 with TRBJ2-3; no firm D call. V lost 2 bases to trimming and J lost 1 base, with 10 bases between them. The CDR3 loop spans 15 amino acids. The CDR3 loop is CASSLPGVGTDTQYF. Here the CDR3 DNA reads TGTGCCAGCAGTTTACCCGGTGTAGGCACAGATACGCAGTATTTT.

Regarding this clonotype: A single base separates this from a much larger clone, so it may be a read error. In this CDR3 the conserved last residue, phenylalanine or tryptophan, is missing, so a read error is likely. V usage is TRBV11-2 and J usage is TRBJ2-7, with D unresolved. The CDR3 runs 14 residues. Trimming removed 2 bases from V and 2 bases from J, with 10 bases in between. Germline V gives CDR1 SGHAT, CDR2 FQNNGV. CDR3: CASSLQVLTYEQYL. CDR3 DNA sequence: TGTGCCAGCAGCTTACAAGTGCTAACCTACGAGCAGTACCTC.

V gene TRBV20-1 combines with J gene TRBJ2-5; tentative D call: TRBD1 (6 bases). Germline values: CDR1 DFQATT, CDR2 SNEGSKA (reference sequence). V shed 5 bases and J shed 1 base, with 14 bases lying between them. The CDR3 extends over 14 amino acids. In DNA form, the CDR3 reads TGCAGTGCTGTTCCGGGACACCTCCAAGAGACCCAGTACTTC. Protein sequence: CSAVPGHLQETQYF.

V and J are TRBV6-1 and TRBJ2-5; 11 bases line up with TRBD2. J was trimmed by 1 base and V by 6 bases; bases with no gene match: 7. This CDR3 region has 16 residues. Germline CDR1 is MNHNS and CDR2 is SASEGT. The CDR3 region is CASSPTSGGPQETQYF. Written as DNA, the CDR3 is TGTGCCAGCAGCCCTACTAGCGGGGGACCCCAAGAGACCCAGTACTTC.

In its sample, this clonotype was seen many times. The chain couples TRBV28 to TRBJ1-1, with D uncertain. CDR3 length equals 11 residues. V was clipped by 10 bases and J by 11 bases, with 17 bases between them. Per germline, CDR1 MDHEN and CDR2 SYDVKM. The CDR3: CATLSQASAFF. The CDR3 DNA reads as TGTGCCACCCTTAGCCAAGCAAGTGCTTTCTTT.

This clonotype was seen ten or more times. The rearrangement links TRBV12-3 or TRBV12-4 to TRBJ1-1; TRBD1 matches at 8 bases. Unmatched junction bases numbered 20, after V lost 5 bases and J lost 0 bases. This CDR3 contains 20 residues. The CDR3 nucleotides are TGTGCCAGCAGTCGGGGAGCTCCCAGGACAGGGTGGTTCGTGAACACTGAAGCTTTCTTT. Translating it yields CASSRGAPRTGWFVNTEAFF.

This clonotype showed up many times. This chain uses TRBV3-1 with TRBJ2-3; D is perhaps TRBD2 (6 bases). The germline V gene has CDR1 LGHDT and CDR2 YNNKEL (reference sequence). The CDR3 runs to 15 residues. Trimming cost V 1 base and J 6 bases, with 14 bases left between them. DNA of the CDR3: TGTGCCAGCAGCCAAGGGACTGAGGGGAGGGATACGCAGTATTTT. Protein: CASSQGTEGRDTQYF.

This clonotype was seen a few times. The V and J genes are TRBV18 and TRBJ1-3; a weak D match, TRBD1 (5 bases). The CDR3 covers 17 residues. CDR1 is KGHSH and CDR2 is LQKENI in the germline V gene. The V end was cut by 0 bases, the J end by 1 base, with 13 bases between. This CDR3 reads CASSPPGRGLSGNTIYF. The CDR3 bases are TGTGCCAGCTCACCACCGGGAAGGGGCCTGTCTGGAAACACCATATATTTT.

Ten or more counts support this clonotype. This rearrangement joins TRBV11-2 to TRBJ2-7, with D unclear. The CDR3 loop spans 12 amino acids. With 1 base removed from V and 9 bases from J, the gap between germline ends came to 10 bases. Germline V lookup: CDR1 SGHAT, CDR2 FQNNGV. Here the CDR3 reads CASSLGLGRQYF. CDR3 nucleotide sequence: TGTGCCAGCAGCTTAGGTCTCGGAAGGCAGTACTTC. The variable domain in full, completed from reference TRBV11-2 and TRBJ2-7, reads EAGVAQSPRYKIIEKRQSVAFWCNPISGHATLYWYQQILGQGPKLLIQFQNNGVVDDSQLPKDRFSAERLKGVDSTLKIQPAKLEDSAVYLCASSLGLGRQYFGPGTRLTVT.